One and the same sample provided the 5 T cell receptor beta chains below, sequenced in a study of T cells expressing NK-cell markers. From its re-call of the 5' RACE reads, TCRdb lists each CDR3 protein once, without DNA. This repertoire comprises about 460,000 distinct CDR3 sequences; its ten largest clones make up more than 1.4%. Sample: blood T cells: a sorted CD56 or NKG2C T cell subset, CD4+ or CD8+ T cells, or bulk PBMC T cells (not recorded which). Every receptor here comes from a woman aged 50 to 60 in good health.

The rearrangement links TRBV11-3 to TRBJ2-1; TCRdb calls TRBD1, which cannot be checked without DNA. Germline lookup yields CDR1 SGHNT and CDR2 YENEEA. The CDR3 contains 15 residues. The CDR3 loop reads CASSIGRGPYNEQFF.

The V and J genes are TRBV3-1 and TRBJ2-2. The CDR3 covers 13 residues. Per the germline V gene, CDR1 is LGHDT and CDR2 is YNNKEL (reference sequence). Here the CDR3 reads CASSQWTAGELFF.

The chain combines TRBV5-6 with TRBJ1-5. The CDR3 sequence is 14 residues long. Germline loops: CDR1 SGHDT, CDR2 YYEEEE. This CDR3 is CASSFGTSRVPQHF.

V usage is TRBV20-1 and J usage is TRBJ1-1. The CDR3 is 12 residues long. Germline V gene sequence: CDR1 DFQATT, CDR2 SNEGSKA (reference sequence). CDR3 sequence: CSASIPGLEAFF.

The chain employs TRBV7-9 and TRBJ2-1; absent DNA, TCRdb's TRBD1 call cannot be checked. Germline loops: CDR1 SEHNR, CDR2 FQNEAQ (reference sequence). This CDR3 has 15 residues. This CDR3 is CASSLLGESWNEQFF.